Presented here are 6 T cell receptor beta chains from one specimen sequenced in a study of blood T cell repertoires in COVID-19 (dated by TCRdb to between 2020 and 2021). The protocol used for the library was the immunoSEQ multiplex PCR assay. Entries here come from immuneACCESS through TCRdb and include only in-frame sequences with V and J called. Some clones fail to appear in such tables; in the studies checked, an unresolved V gene covers under half of the shortfall, and the cause of the remainder is unknown. For this sample there are roughly 200,000 clones; roughly four fifths appear just once. Of the sample, 1.5% falls within the top ten clones. Sequencing was performed on peripheral blood. The origin of the receptors is a human donor in a cohort sampled during active COVID-19.

The chain joins TRBV9 to TRBJ2-5, with D unresolved. CDR3 length: 12 amino acids. Germline V CDR1 and CDR2: SGDLS, YYNGEE. V was trimmed by 4 bases and J by 7 bases, leaving 11 bases between them. CDR3 nucleotides: TGTGCCAGCAGCCCCATGCCAGGGACCCAGTACTTC. Amino acid sequence: CASSPMPGTQYF. The full variable domain, completed using reference TRBV9 and TRBJ2-5, is DSGVTQTPKHLITATGQRVTLRCSPRSGDLSVYWYQQSLDQGLQFLIQYYNGEERAKGNILERFSAQQFPDLHSELNLSSLELGDSALYFCASSPMPGTQYFGPGTRLLVL.

The count of this clone is one. V is TRBV4-1 and J is TRBJ1-2, with TRBD1 identical over 9 bases. The ends lost 6 bases at V and 1 base at J; junction bases unmatched: 6. CDR3 length: 15 amino acids. Germline V CDR1 and CDR2: MGHRA, YSYEKL. The CDR3 DNA follows: TGCGCCAGCAGAAACCGGGACAGGGATAACTATGGCTACACCTTC. This sequence encodes CASRNRDRDNYGYTF.

J is TRBJ2-1 and V is TRBV28; the D gene is possibly TRBD2 (6 bases). The V and J ends lost 3 bases and 0 bases respectively, with 18 bases between them. CDR1 is MDHEN and CDR2 is SYDVKM in the germline V gene. The length of the CDR3 is 18 residues. The CDR3 coding sequence is TGTGCCAGCAGTTTCCTGACTAGACCGGGCTCCTCCTACAATGAGCAGTTCTTC. As protein: CASSFLTRPGSSYNEQFF.

The V gene is TRBV12-5, the J gene TRBJ1-1, with D unresolved. V shed 1 base and J shed 5 bases, with 5 bases lying between them. There are 12 residues in the CDR3. Germline CDR1 reads LGHNT; CDR2 reads FRNRAP. For the CDR3, the DNA is TGTGCTAGTGGTTTGGGAGGGACTGAAGCTTTCTTT. It encodes CASGLGGTEAFF.

The chain recombines TRBV6-5 with TRBJ2-7, with 9 bases aligning to TRBD1. Per the germline V gene, CDR1 is MNHEY and CDR2 is SVGAGI. The CDR3 covers 15 residues. Trimming at V came to 6 bases and at J to 0 bases, leaving 6 bases not matched to a gene. The CDR3: CASSLGQGASYEQYF. The CDR3 DNA follows: TGTGCCAGCAGCTTGGGACAGGGTGCCTCCTACGAGCAGTACTTC.

V gene TRBV11-2 combines with J gene TRBJ2-1, with 7 bases lining up with TRBD1. This CDR3 region has 14 residues. Germline CDR1 is SGHAT and CDR2 is FQNNGV. Trimming took 5 bases from V and 7 from J; bases not matched to a gene: 8. In nucleotides, the CDR3 is TGTGCCAGCAGCGCGCGACAGGGCTCAAATGAGCAGTTCTTC. As protein: CASSARQGSNEQFF.